The clone carrying this TCR beta chain came up a few times. Its cognate antigen is unknown. This sample was included in a study of T-cell reconstitution after alpha-beta-depleted transplantation in children. Broader study findings: The high TCRbeta diversity at day 60 in some patients came from surviving recipient T cells and thymic progenitors. Reports say that about two months after transplant, the alpha-beta T cells came out of several hundred graft clones that had expanded. Newly made T cells mostly supplied T-cell counts and diversity one year after transplant.

The CDR3 length is 14 residues. The germline CDR1 and CDR2 sequences are MGHRA and YSYEKL. Trimming shortened V by 3 bases and J by 2 bases, and 11 bases separated the two germline ends. During its preparation, the TCRbeta library received unique molecular identifiers. TCRdb used MiXCR to reprocess the PCR reads, holding one entry per CDR3 protein. Found here are around 700,000 distinct CDR3 sequences, around 14% of them singletons; the top ten hold approximately 0.8%. The specimen comprised PBMCs, sampled before TCRalphabeta/CD19-depleted stem cell transplant. This sequence originates from a girl under 10 years old with congenital amegakaryocytic thrombocytopenia, due to receive a stem cell transplant. The V gene is TRBV4-1, the J gene TRBJ2-7, with D possibly being TRBD2 (6 bases). The CDR3 region has the DNA TGCGCCAGCAGCCACCTAGGGAGGACCTACGAGCAGTACTTC. Residues: CASSHLGRTYEQYF.